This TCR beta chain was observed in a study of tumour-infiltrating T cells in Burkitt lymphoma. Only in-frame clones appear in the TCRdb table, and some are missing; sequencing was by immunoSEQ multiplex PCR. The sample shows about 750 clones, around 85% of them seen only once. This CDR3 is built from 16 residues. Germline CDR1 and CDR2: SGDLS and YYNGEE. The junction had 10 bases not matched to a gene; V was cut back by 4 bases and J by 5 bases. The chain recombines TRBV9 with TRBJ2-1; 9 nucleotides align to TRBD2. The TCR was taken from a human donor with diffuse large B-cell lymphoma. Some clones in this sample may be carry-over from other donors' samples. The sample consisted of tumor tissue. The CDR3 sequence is CASSPQTSGMDNEQFF. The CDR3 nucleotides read TGTGCCAGCAGCCCTCAGACTAGCGGCATGGACAATGAGCAGTTCTTC. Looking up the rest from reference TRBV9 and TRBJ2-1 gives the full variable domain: DSGVTQTPKHLITATGQRVTLRCSPRSGDLSVYWYQQSLDQGLQFLIQYYNGEERAKGNILERFSAQQFPDLHSELNLSSLELGDSALYFCASSPQTSGMDNEQFFGPGTRLTVL.